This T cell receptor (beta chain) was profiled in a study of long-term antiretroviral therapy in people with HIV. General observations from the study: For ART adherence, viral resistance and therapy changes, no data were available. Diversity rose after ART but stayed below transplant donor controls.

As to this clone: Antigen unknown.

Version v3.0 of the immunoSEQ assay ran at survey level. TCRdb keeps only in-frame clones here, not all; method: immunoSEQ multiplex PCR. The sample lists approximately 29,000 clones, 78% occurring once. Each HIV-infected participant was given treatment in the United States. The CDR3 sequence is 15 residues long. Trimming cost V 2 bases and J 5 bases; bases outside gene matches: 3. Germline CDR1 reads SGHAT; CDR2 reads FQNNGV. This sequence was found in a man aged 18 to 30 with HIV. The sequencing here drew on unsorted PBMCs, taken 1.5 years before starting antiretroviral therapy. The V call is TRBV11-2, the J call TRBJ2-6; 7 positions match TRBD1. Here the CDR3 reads CASSLTRGRANVLTF. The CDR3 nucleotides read TGTGCCAGCAGCTTAACCAGGGGGAGGGCCAACGTCCTGACTTTC. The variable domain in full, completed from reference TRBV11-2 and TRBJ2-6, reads EAGVAQSPRYKIIEKRQSVAFWCNPISGHATLYWYQQILGQGPKLLIQFQNNGVVDDSQLPKDRFSAERLKGVDSTLKIQPAKLEDSAVYLCASSLTRGRANVLTFGAGSRLTVL.